The 19 T cell receptor beta chains below were found in one sample sequenced in a study of cytomegalovirus exposure and HLA in healthy donors. Primers included in the PCR were 60 Vbeta and 13 Jbeta primers. The method was immunoSEQ multiplex PCR; TCRdb's version includes in-frame clones alone and lacks a portion of them. The table records over 150,000 clones, around 69% of them present only once. The sequenced material came from PBMCs. These receptors were taken from a woman between 25 and 40 years old in good health and CMV-seronegative.

This clone appeared a single time. V is TRBV28 and J is TRBJ2-5, with D perhaps TRBD1 (6 bases). The CDR3 is 13 amino acids. V was trimmed by 6 bases and J by 7 bases, leaving 15 bases between them. From germline, CDR1 is MDHEN and CDR2 SYDVKM. The CDR3 sequence is CASSLRLQGTQYF. Written as DNA, the CDR3 is TGTGCCAGCAGCCTCAGGTTACAGGGGACCCAGTACTTC. Supplemented by reference TRBV28 and TRBJ2-5, the full variable domain reads DVKVTQSSRYLVKRTGEKVFLECVQDMDHENMFWYRQDPGLGLRLIYFSYDVKMKEKGDIPEGYSVSREKKERFSLILESASTNQTSMYLCASSLRLQGTQYFGPGTRLLVL.

This clone was detected only a few times. This chain links TRBV28 with TRBJ1-4; D perhaps matches TRBD1 (5 bases). V was clipped by 3 bases and J by 9 bases, with 14 bases between them. This CDR3 spans 14 amino acids. Germline CDR1 reads MDHEN; CDR2 reads SYDVKM. The CDR3, as DNA: TGTGCCAGCAGTTTCAGGAGGGGATCTCAAAAACTGTTTTTT. Its protein product is CASSFRRGSQKLFF.

The chain combines TRBV5-1 with TRBJ2-7; D uncertain. CDR3 size: 14 residues. Trimming left V 0 bases short and J 1 base short, with 8 bases between. CDR1 is SGHRS and CDR2 is YFSETQ in the germline V gene. CDR3 in amino acids: CASSLAWQSYEQYF. CDR3 coding DNA: TGCGCCAGCAGCTTGGCCTGGCAGTCCTACGAGCAGTACTTC.

J is TRBJ1-1 and V is TRBV7-9; D uncertain. CDR1 is SEHNR, CDR2 FQNEAQ, per germline (reference sequence). Trimming pared 1 base from V and 2 bases from J, leaving 8 bases between. This CDR3 has 14 residues. CDR3 DNA sequence: TGTGCCAGCAGCTTAGGGGAGACCAACACTGAAGCTTTCTTT. It encodes CASSLGETNTEAFF.

The V call is TRBV10-1, the J call TRBJ1-4; no firm D call. The germline CDR1 and CDR2 sequences are WNHNN and SYGVQD (reference sequence). The germline V and J ends were trimmed by 11 bases and 7 bases, with 17 bases remaining between them. This CDR3 contains 13 residues. The CDR3 region is CAGLRIEGEKLFF. DNA for the CDR3: TGCGCCGGGCTCAGGATCGAAGGTGAAAAACTGTTTTTT.

This clone is a singleton in its sample. The chain employs TRBV6-5 and TRBJ2-5; 10 bases are shared with TRBD1. The assigned J gene may be wrong: the sequence end matches TRBJ2-7 better. This CDR3 comprises 14 residues. CDR1 is MNHEY and CDR2 is SVGAGI in the germline V gene. CDR3 amino acids: CASSGTGEFYEQYF. CDR3 nucleotide sequence: TGTGCCAGCTCCGGGACAGGGGAATTTTACGAGCAGTACTTC.

This clone appeared a few times. J is TRBJ2-7 and V is TRBV5-8; D is ambiguous. The germline V gene has CDR1 SGHTS and CDR2 YDEGEE. With 9 bases removed from V and 5 bases from J, the gap between germline ends came to 15 bases. The CDR3 is 12 residues long. The CDR3 loop is CAISRRFNEQYF. CDR3 in DNA: TGTGCCATCTCGCGGAGATTCAACGAGCAGTACTTC.

Details on this clone: Other DNA sequences in this specimen translate into the identical CDR3. The CDR3, as DNA: TGCGCCAGCAGCCAAGATTTTTCGGGAACTGAAGCTTTCTTT. Its protein is CASSQDFSGTEAFF. The chain recombines TRBV4-1 with TRBJ1-1; D ambiguous. The CDR3 spans 14 residues. Trimming removed 0 bases from V and 5 bases from J, with 10 bases in between. Germline V gives CDR1 MGHRA, CDR2 YSYEKL.

This clone was seen a few times. This chain uses TRBV15 with TRBJ2-7; 7 bases fit TRBD1. The J segment lost 2 bases and the V segment lost 2 bases, leaving 3 bases of the junction unmatched. The CDR3 extends over 14 amino acids. Germline V lookup: CDR1 LNHNV, CDR2 YYDKDF (reference sequence). The CDR3 nucleotides read TGTGCCACCAGCAGACCGGGACAGACCTACGAGCAGTACTTC. Translation gives CATSRPGQTYEQYF.

The gene calls are TRBV28 and TRBJ2-2; TRBD2 is a possible D gene (5 bases). V gave up 8 bases and J gave up 0 bases, with 13 bases separating them. This CDR3 has 15 amino acids. The germline gives CDR1 MDHEN, CDR2 SYDVKM. CDR3 amino acids: CASFGETSNTGELFF. The CDR3 DNA is TGTGCCAGCTTCGGGGAAACCTCGAACACCGGGGAGCTGTTTTTT.

The chain employs TRBV7-2 and TRBJ2-6; D is unresolved. The CDR3 loop spans 18 amino acids. Germline CDR1 and CDR2: SGHTA and FQGNSA. The V gene lost 2 bases and the J gene lost 1 base, with 15 bases spanning the gap. The CDR3 bases are TGTGCCAGCAGCTTACAACCTGCAGGCAATTCTGGGGCCAACGTCCTGACTTTC. It specifies CASSLQPAGNSGANVLTF.

V gene TRBV14 combines with J gene TRBJ2-1; weak D call: TRBD1 (6 bases). The V and J ends lost 0 bases and 2 bases respectively, with 14 bases between them. Germline lookup yields CDR1 SGHDN and CDR2 FVKESK. The CDR3 totals 17 residues. Here the CDR3 DNA reads TGTGCCAGCAGCCAAGATTTGGGACACAACACCTACAATGAGCAGTTCTTC. It encodes CASSQDLGHNTYNEQFF.

In its sample, this clone was seen a few times. CDR3 region: CASSSRQGALSSYEQYF. For the CDR3, the DNA is TGTGCCAGCAGTTCCCGACAGGGTGCCCTGAGCTCCTACGAGCAGTACTTC. The rearrangement joins TRBV28 to TRBJ2-7; 7 nucleotides agree with TRBD1. The CDR3 is 17 residues long. Germline V gene data show CDR1 as MDHEN and CDR2 as SYDVKM. The J segment lost 0 bases and the V segment lost 4 bases, leaving 12 bases of the junction unmatched.

The chain combines TRBV5-8 with TRBJ1-2; 8 bases agree with TRBD1. This CDR3 comprises 14 residues. V was pared by 4 bases and J by 5 bases, with 7 bases of the junction left unmatched. Germline V gene lookup returns CDR1 SGHTS and CDR2 YDEGEE. CDR3 bases: TGTGCCAGCAGCACTCAACAGGGGGGTTATGGCTACACCTTC. Translation gives CASSTQQGGYGYTF.

V usage is TRBV5-6 and J usage is TRBJ2-1; D gene ambiguous. Deletions cut 0 bases from V and 4 bases from J, with 5 bases between. This CDR3 region has 13 residues. CDR1 is SGHDT and CDR2 is YYEEEE in the germline V gene. CDR3 DNA: TGTGCCAGCAGCTTGGAGAGATACAATGAGCAGTTCTTC. It translates to CASSLERYNEQFF.

This clone has more than one count but fewer than ten. V gene TRBV6-5 combines with J gene TRBJ1-5, with 9 bases matching TRBD1. Germline V gene lookup returns CDR1 MNHEY and CDR2 SVGAGI. Trimming took 7 bases from V and 7 from J; bases not matched to a gene: 5. The CDR3 runs 13 residues. In DNA, the CDR3 is TGTGCCAGCACACCGGGACAGGGCCAGCCCCAGCATTTT. The encoded protein is CASTPGQGQPQHF.

A few counts support this clone. The chain recombines TRBV19 with TRBJ2-1, with 10 positions matching TRBD2. The J segment lost 7 bases and the V segment lost 4 bases, leaving 7 bases of the junction unmatched. Germline V gene data show CDR1 as LNHDA and CDR2 as SQIVND (reference sequence). The length of the CDR3 is 15 residues. CDR3 in amino acids: CASSTRGSGRNEQFF. CDR3 DNA: TGTGCCAGTAGTACCCGGGGTAGCGGGAGGAATGAGCAGTTCTTC.

This clone came up once. The chain is built from TRBV7-2 and TRBJ2-7; D is ambiguous. In germline, CDR1 is SGHTA, CDR2 FQGNSA. This CDR3 has 12 residues. Trimming shortened V by 5 bases and J by 3 bases, and 8 bases separated the two germline ends. Written as DNA, the CDR3 is TGTGCCAGCAGCCCTGCCGGCTACGAGCAGTACTTC. Protein: CASSPAGYEQYF.

This clone was counted only a few times. The V call is TRBV4-3, the J call TRBJ1-3; D is unclear. Per the germline V gene, CDR1 is LGHNA and CDR2 is YSLEER. The CDR3 loop spans 16 amino acids. V dropped 4 bases and J dropped 4 bases, with 17 bases sitting between them. The CDR3, as DNA: TGCGCCAGCAGCCGCCGGGGAGCTTCTGGAGGAAACACCATATATTTT. It is translated as CASSRRGASGGNTIYF.